This TCR beta chain was sequenced in a study of blood T cells in healthy people across ages. Between the trimmed V and J ends, which lost 3 bases and 3 bases, there was a span of 12 bases. The CDR3 consists of 14 residues. CDR1 and CDR2 (germline): DFQATT, SNEGSKA (reference sequence). Ten or more counts support this clonotype. What it binds is unknown. Points from the study as a whole: Possibly, changes in expanded clonotypes were confounded because donor CMV status was unknown.

Together with a sample-barcoded 5' primer, a J-beta primer mix was included in a second PCR lasting about 7 to 12 cycles. Each cDNA molecule, via a template-switch adaptor with 12 random nucleotides, was tagged. A minimum of 2.5 million CDR3-containing paired-end reads was obtained for each sample. TCRdb re-derived calls from the 5' RACE reads in MiXCR, one entry per CDR3 protein. This sample has around 900,000 distinct CDR3 sequences, with roughly 26% found just once. The specimen was blood. J is TRBJ1-5 and V is TRBV20-1, with no clear D. The TCR originated in a woman at least 80 years old in good health. CDR3 loop: CSASAQANNQPQHF. As DNA, the CDR3 is TGCAGTGCTAGTGCGCAGGCCAACAATCAGCCCCAGCATTTT.